This entry is about one TCR beta chain. Specified treatment: oral pan-JAK inhibitor, 5-10 mg twice daily. Extracted from the samples, RNA was reverse transcribed into cDNA to serve as the sequencing template. TCRdb's table, derived via immunoSEQ multiplex PCR, lists solely in-frame clones and lacks some. The repertoire has about 210,000 clones, under 75% of them found once; the top ten carry roughly 1.4%. The CDR3 extends over 19 amino acids. V was pared by 1 base and J by 13 bases, with 18 bases of the junction left unmatched. Germline V gene data show CDR1 as SGHTA and CDR2 as FQGNSA. This sample stems from a study of CD8+ T cells in alopecia areata.

This chain joins TRBV7-2 and TRBJ1-6; 11 nucleotides match TRBD1. The material sequenced was CD4+ T cells sorted from blood, taken at week 4, from a patient treated with tofacitinib. The source of this sequence is a human donor with alopecia areata. CDR3 residues: CASSLDWDRGRISGFPLHF. The CDR3 DNA is TGTGCCAGCAGCTTAGATTGGGACAGGGGGAGGATTTCGGGATTCCCCCTCCACTTT.